This record covers a single T cell receptor beta chain. Its antigen is undetermined. This entry belongs to a study of T-cell memory formation after mild COVID-19. Looking at the study overall: TCR clusters were mostly donor specific.

Between the trimmed V and J ends, which lost 0 bases and 0 bases, there was a span of 9 bases. Germline loops: CDR1 SGDLS, CDR2 YYNGEE. The CDR3 spans 16 residues. Constant-segment primers served in 5'RACE that generated TCR alpha and TCR beta cDNA libraries bearing sample barcodes and UMIs. TCRdb fed the 5' RACE reads into MiXCR, producing one record per CDR3 protein. Among about 280,000 distinct CDR3 sequences, 8% to 10% were seen once, and the ten largest hold approximately 23%. Study observations and caveats: For second-wave clones that peaked at day 37, SARS-CoV-2 specificity went unverified.

The chain recombines TRBV9 with TRBJ2-2; TRBD2 might be the D (5 bases). The sequence derives from a man aged 18 to 30 who had mild COVID-19 (a few samples of this study predate the infection). Cell type and time point are not known. The sample taken for sequencing was PBMCs or a T cell subset sorted from them (not recorded which). The DNA of the CDR3 is TGTGCCAGCAGCGTAGTGGAGGTTACGAACACCGGGGAGCTGTTTTTT. Its translation: CASSVVEVTNTGELFF.